A selection of T cell receptor beta chains follows, all from one sample in a study of identical twins. Using its own MiXCR run on the 5' RACE reads, TCRdb lists one record per CDR3 protein. The sample consists of 200,000 to 300,000 distinct CDR3 sequences, 10% of them appearing once. The sample consisted of memory T cells sorted from blood. The receptors shown here come from a man aged 45-65 years in good health. The CDR3 runs from the conserved cysteine through the conserved F or W. The order of the fields is clone size, V gene, D gene, J gene, CDR3 protein, CDR3 DNA. The D gene is left open where the match is weak. Expanded clones are given a class, and other clones once, few, many or no size at all.

size: NA; V: TRBV6-2/TRBV6-3; D: TRBD2; J: TRBJ2-4; CDR3: CASRDTSGRIIQYF; DNA: TGTGCCAGCAGGGACACTAGCGGGAGGATTATTCAGTACTTC
size: many; V: TRBV5-1; D: TRBD1; J: TRBJ2-4; CDR3: CASSLGGTGLNIQYF; DNA: TGCGCCAGCAGCTTGGGTGGGACAGGATTAAACATTCAGTACTTC
size: many; V: TRBV4-2; D: NA; J: TRBJ2-1; CDR3: CASSQDLRLYSYNEQFF; DNA: TGTGCCAGCAGCCAAGATCTGCGGCTCTACTCCTACAATGAGCAGTTCTTC
size: NA; V: TRBV9; D: NA; J: TRBJ1-2; CDR3: CASSEGGPYGYTF; DNA: TGTGCCAGCAGCGAGGGGGGCCCCTATGGCTACACCTTC
size: few; V: TRBV12-3/TRBV12-4; D: NA; J: TRBJ1-4; CDR3: CASSPRDGDEKLFF; DNA: TGTGCCAGCAGTCCCCGGGACGGAGATGAAAAACTGTTTTTT
size: NA; V: TRBV29-1; D: TRBD1; J: TRBJ2-7; CDR3: CSVTGQGGYEQYF; DNA: TGCAGCGTAACAGGACAGGGTGGGTACGAGCAGTACTTC
size: many; V: TRBV9; D: NA; J: TRBJ1-1; CDR3: CASSVELDREAFF; DNA: TGTGCCAGCAGCGTAGAGTTAGACAGAGAAGCTTTCTTT
size: few; V: TRBV5-1; D: TRBD1; J: TRBJ2-7; CDR3: CASSKGQDYEQYF; DNA: TGCGCCAGCAGCAAGGGACAGGACTACGAGCAGTACTTC
size: NA; V: TRBV20-1; D: NA; J: TRBJ1-1; CDR3: CSARPGSMNTEAFF; DNA: TGCAGTGCTAGACCGGGCAGTATGAACACTGAAGCTTTCTTT
size: NA; V: TRBV7-2; D: TRBD2; J: TRBJ2-3; CDR3: CASGAGVGGDTQYF; DNA: TGTGCCAGCGGAGCGGGAGTTGGGGGAGATACGCAGTATTTT
size: many; V: TRBV7-9; D: NA; J: TRBJ2-3; CDR3: CASSSQGDTQYF; DNA: TGTGCCAGCAGCTCCCAAGGGGATACGCAGTATTTT
size: few; V: TRBV7-9; D: NA; J: TRBJ2-5; CDR3: CASSRVGEETQYF; DNA: TGTGCCAGCAGCCGCGTGGGGGAAGAGACCCAGTACTTC
size: few; V: TRBV20-1; D: TRBD1; J: TRBJ1-2; CDR3: CSAKETGGDRGYGYTF; DNA: TGCAGTGCTAAAGAAACAGGGGGCGATCGGGGCTATGGCTACACCTTC
size: many; V: TRBV7-8; D: TRBD1; J: TRBJ1-6; CDR3: CASSLVTGTGSMRSPLHF; DNA: TGTGCCAGCAGCTTAGTTACCGGGACAGGGAGTATGAGATCACCCCTCCACTTT
size: few; V: TRBV5-6; D: NA; J: TRBJ2-7; CDR3: CASSLGTNREFSYEQYF; DNA: TGTGCCAGCAGCTTGGGGACAAACCGGGAGTTCTCCTACGAGCAGTACTTC
size: few; V: TRBV29-1; D: NA; J: TRBJ1-1; CDR3: CSVLRLNTEAFF; DNA: TGCAGCGTTCTCAGATTGAACACTGAAGCTTTCTTT
size: many; V: TRBV4-2; D: NA; J: TRBJ2-7; CDR3: CASSQATGLLSYEQYF; DNA: TGTGCCAGCAGCCAGGCAACCGGGCTTCTGTCCTACGAGCAGTACTTC
size: few; V: TRBV6-2/TRBV6-3; D: NA; J: TRBJ2-5; CDR3: CAARRDSGETQYF; DNA: TGTGCCGCACGACGGGACTCGGGGGAGACCCAGTACTTC
size: NA; V: TRBV7-6; D: NA; J: TRBJ2-5; CDR3: CASRNPSQETQYF; DNA: TGTGCCAGCAGGAACCCCTCCCAAGAGACCCAGTACTTC
size: few; V: TRBV5-1; D: TRBD1; J: TRBJ2-3; CDR3: CASSWTGLVFTDTQYF; DNA: TGCGCCAGCAGCTGGACAGGGTTAGTCTTCACAGATACGCAGTATTTT
size: NA; V: TRBV7-2; D: TRBD1; J: TRBJ2-1; CDR3: CASSPQGVSYNEQFF; DNA: TGTGCCAGCAGCCCGCAGGGGGTCTCCTACAATGAGCAGTTCTTC
size: NA; V: TRBV4-3; D: NA; J: TRBJ2-1; CDR3: CASSQDKRRTTNEQFF; DNA: TGCGCCAGCAGCCAAGATAAACGTCGGACTACCAATGAGCAGTTCTTC
size: many; V: TRBV28; D: NA; J: TRBJ2-1; CDR3: CASRYRGYGGNEQFF; DNA: TGTGCCAGCAGGTATAGGGGGTACGGGGGCAATGAGCAGTTCTTC
size: few; V: TRBV20-1; D: NA; J: TRBJ2-4; CDR3: CSARTDSLIQYF; DNA: TGCAGTGCTAGAACGGACAGTCTAATTCAGTACTTC
size: many; V: TRBV7-8; D: NA; J: TRBJ1-5; CDR3: CASSLGGAGNSLNQPQHF; DNA: TGTGCCAGCAGCTTAGGGGGTGCAGGCAACTCCCTCAATCAGCCCCAGCATTTT
size: many; V: TRBV4-2; D: NA; J: TRBJ2-7; CDR3: CASSRGLYNNEQYF; DNA: TGTGCCAGCAGCCGTGGACTATATAATAACGAGCAGTACTTC
size: many; V: TRBV5-1; D: TRBD1; J: TRBJ2-5; CDR3: CASSTQGAQETQYF; DNA: TGCGCCAGCAGTACACAGGGGGCCCAAGAGACCCAGTACTTC
size: many; V: TRBV29-1; D: TRBD2; J: TRBJ2-3; CDR3: CSVGGLAGGTDTQYF; DNA: TGCAGCGTGGGGGGCCTAGCGGGAGGCACAGATACGCAGTATTTT
size: NA; V: TRBV18; D: TRBD1; J: TRBJ2-5; CDR3: CASSPTGGAGETQYF; DNA: TGTGCCAGCTCACCTACAGGGGGCGCGGGAGAGACCCAGTACTTC
size: many; V: TRBV10-3; D: NA; J: TRBJ1-5; CDR3: CAIMEREDQPQHF; DNA: TGTGCCATCATGGAGAGGGAGGATCAGCCCCAGCATTTT
size: many; V: TRBV5-6; D: TRBD1; J: TRBJ2-7; CDR3: CASSRQGTGSSWQYF; DNA: TGTGCCAGCAGCCGACAGGGGACAGGCTCAAGTTGGCAGTACTTC
size: many; V: TRBV12-3/TRBV12-4; D: TRBD1; J: TRBJ2-7; CDR3: CASNPGTGYEQYF; DNA: TGTGCCAGCAACCCCGGGACAGGCTACGAGCAGTACTTC
size: few; V: TRBV21-1; D: NA; J: TRBJ2-2; CDR3: CASKPKENTGELFF; DNA: TGTGCCAGCAAACCCAAGGAGAACACCGGGGAGCTGTTTTTT
size: NA; V: TRBV7-9; D: NA; J: TRBJ2-3; CDR3: CASSLGSTADTQYF; DNA: TGTGCCAGCAGTTTAGGGTCCACCGCAGATACGCAGTATTTT
size: many; V: TRBV28; D: NA; J: TRBJ1-2; CDR3: CASSFRAGRGYTF; DNA: TGTGCCAGCAGTTTCCGGGCAGGTCGAGGCTACACCTTC
size: few; V: TRBV12-3/TRBV12-4; D: TRBD2; J: TRBJ2-1; CDR3: CASRSQGLAFEQFF; DNA: TGTGCCAGCAGATCCCAGGGACTAGCTTTCGAGCAGTTCTTC
size: NA; V: TRBV6-1; D: TRBD1; J: TRBJ1-1; CDR3: CASSVPDRGPANTEAFF; DNA: TGTGCCAGCAGTGTGCCGGACAGGGGGCCCGCGAACACTGAAGCTTTCTTT
size: NA; V: TRBV7-8; D: NA; J: TRBJ2-2; CDR3: CASSLLRNTGELFF; DNA: TGTGCCAGCAGCTTGCTCAGAAACACCGGGGAGCTGTTTTTT
size: NA; V: TRBV5-1; D: TRBD1; J: TRBJ2-7; CDR3: CASSLRDRSEQYF; DNA: TGCGCCAGCAGCTTAAGGGACAGATCCGAGCAGTACTTC
size: many; V: TRBV5-6; D: NA; J: TRBJ2-5; CDR3: CASSLSGTQYF; DNA: TGTGCCAGCAGCTTGTCTGGGACCCAGTACTTC
size: many; V: TRBV20-1; D: NA; J: TRBJ2-1; CDR3: CSAARRSKGYNEQFF; DNA: TGCAGTGCTGCTCGACGGAGTAAAGGGTACAATGAGCAGTTCTTC
size: many; V: TRBV27; D: NA; J: TRBJ1-1; CDR3: CASSYQAMNTEAFF; DNA: TGTGCCAGCAGTTATCAGGCAATGAACACTGAAGCTTTCTTT
size: many; V: TRBV5-1; D: TRBD1; J: TRBJ2-2; CDR3: CASSVRPFDRATGELFF; DNA: TGCGCCAGCAGCGTAAGGCCTTTTGACAGGGCGACCGGGGAGCTGTTTTTT
size: many; V: TRBV6-1; D: TRBD1; J: TRBJ1-2; CDR3: CASSRQGAGGYTF; DNA: TGTGCCAGCAGTCGACAGGGGGCAGGTGGCTACACCTTC
size: few; V: TRBV6-1; D: NA; J: TRBJ2-5; CDR3: CASSERRFGTQYF; DNA: TGTGCCAGCAGTGAGCGGCGGTTCGGGACCCAGTACTTC
size: few; V: TRBV5-4; D: NA; J: TRBJ2-1; CDR3: CASSLELEQFF; DNA: TGTGCCAGCAGCTTGGAGCTTGAGCAGTTCTTC
size: many; V: TRBV27; D: NA; J: TRBJ1-4; CDR3: CASSLWGASEKLFF; DNA: TGTGCCAGCAGTTTATGGGGGGCGAGTGAAAAACTGTTTTTT
size: NA; V: TRBV6-5; D: NA; J: TRBJ2-5; CDR3: CASTGNQETQYF; DNA: TGTGCCAGTACGGGAAACCAAGAGACCCAGTACTTC
size: many; V: TRBV24-1; D: TRBD2; J: TRBJ2-1; CDR3: CATSALGATSGRGGQFF; DNA: TGTGCCACCAGTGCCTTGGGGGCGACTAGCGGGAGGGGGGGGCAGTTCTTC
size: many; V: TRBV7-2; D: NA; J: TRBJ2-5; CDR3: CASSSTGRGETQYF; DNA: TGTGCCAGCAGCTCGACAGGGAGGGGAGAGACCCAGTACTTC
size: few; V: TRBV12-3/TRBV12-4; D: TRBD1; J: TRBJ2-7; CDR3: CASSLSGTGTYEQYF; DNA: TGTGCCAGCAGTTTGTCCGGGACAGGGACCTACGAGCAGTACTTC
size: NA; V: TRBV7-2; D: TRBD1; J: TRBJ2-1; CDR3: CASSLEGTVNNEQSF; DNA: TGTGCCAGCAGCTTAGAGGGGACAGTCAACAATGAGCAGTCCTTC
size: NA; V: TRBV20-1; D: NA; J: TRBJ2-1; CDR3: CSALLRYPFF; DNA: TGCAGTGCTCTATTGCGATATCCGTTCTTC
size: few; V: TRBV20-1; D: NA; J: TRBJ2-5; CDR3: CSAPRNLGDQYF; DNA: TGCAGTGCTCCGAGGAACCTCGGGGACCAGTACTTC
size: once; V: TRBV9; D: TRBD2; J: TRBJ2-3; CDR3: CASSVDLAGTDTQYF; DNA: TGTGCCAGCAGCGTAGATCTAGCGGGCACAGATACGCAGTATTTT